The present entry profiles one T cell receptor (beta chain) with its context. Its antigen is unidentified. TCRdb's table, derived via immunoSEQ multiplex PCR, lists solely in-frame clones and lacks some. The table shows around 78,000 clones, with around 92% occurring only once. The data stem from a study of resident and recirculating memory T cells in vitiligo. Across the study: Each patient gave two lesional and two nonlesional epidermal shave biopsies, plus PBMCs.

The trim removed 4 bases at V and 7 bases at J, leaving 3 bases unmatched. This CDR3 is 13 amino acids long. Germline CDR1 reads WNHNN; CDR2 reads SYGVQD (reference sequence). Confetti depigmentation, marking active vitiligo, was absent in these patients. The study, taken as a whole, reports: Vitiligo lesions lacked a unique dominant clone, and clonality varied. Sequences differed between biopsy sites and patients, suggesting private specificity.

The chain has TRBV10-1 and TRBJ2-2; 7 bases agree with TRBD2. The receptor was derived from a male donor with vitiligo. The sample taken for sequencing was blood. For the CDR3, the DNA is TGCGCCAGCAGTGTGGCGGGAGACGGGGAGCTGTTTTTT. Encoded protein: CASSVAGDGELFF.